A single T cell receptor beta chain is shown here with its context. This entry belongs to a study of blood T cell repertoires in COVID-19. Per the study methods: Cell counts per sample came from amplifying reference gene primers. Using immunoSEQ multiplex PCR, the repertoire was profiled, and TCRdb retains in-frame clones only, with some absent. The V and J calls and the clone size are those of that table, but D and trimming were determined from the DNA. The sample yields 40,000 to 55,000 clones, around 80% seen once. The CDR3 runs to 14 residues. After removal of 10 bases from V and 1 base from J, the junction contained 8 bases not matched to a gene. The germline CDR1 and CDR2 sequences are KGHSH and LQKENI.

The chain joins TRBV18 to TRBJ2-7; 9 positions match TRBD1. The receptor's source is a human donor in a cohort sampled during active COVID-19. The source material was peripheral blood. CDR3 protein: CATPLGQGSYEQYF. CDR3 DNA sequence: TGTGCCACCCCATTGGGACAGGGTTCCTACGAGCAGTACTTC.